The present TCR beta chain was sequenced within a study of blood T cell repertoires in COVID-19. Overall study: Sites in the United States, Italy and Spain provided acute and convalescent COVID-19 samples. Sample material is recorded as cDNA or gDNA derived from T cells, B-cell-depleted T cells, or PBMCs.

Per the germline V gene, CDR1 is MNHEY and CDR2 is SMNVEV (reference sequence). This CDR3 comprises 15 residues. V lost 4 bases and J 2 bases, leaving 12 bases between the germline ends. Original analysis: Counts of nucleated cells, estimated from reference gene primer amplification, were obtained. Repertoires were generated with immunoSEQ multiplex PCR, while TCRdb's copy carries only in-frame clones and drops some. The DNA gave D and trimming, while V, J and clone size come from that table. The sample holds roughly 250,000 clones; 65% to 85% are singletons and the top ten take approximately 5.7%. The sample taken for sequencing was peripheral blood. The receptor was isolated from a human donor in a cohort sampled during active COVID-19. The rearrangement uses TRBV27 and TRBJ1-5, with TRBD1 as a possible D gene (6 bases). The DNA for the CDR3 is TGTGCCAGCAGTTCCTGGACAGCCCGCAATCAGCCCCAGCATTTT. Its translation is CASSSWTARNQPQHF.